These T cell receptor beta chains were read from a single sample in a study of T cell responses to AZD1222 COVID-19 vaccine. Data came from immunoSEQ multiplex PCR; TCRdb stores just in-frame clones and leaves some out. The sample has 110,000 or so clones, about nine tenths seen once. Sequencing used peripheral blood, obtained 28 days after the second AZD1222 dose. The receptors shown here come from an adult who received the AZD1222 COVID-19 vaccine. The CDR3 runs from the conserved cysteine through the conserved F or W. A D gene is named only where the DNA matches it firmly. Clone size is stated in some rows and not others, as once, few, many or a class when expanded.

DNA: TGTGCCAGCAGTTACCGCGCTGAAGCTTTCTTT; CDR3: CASSYRAEAFF; length: 11; D: NA; V: TRBV6-5; J: TRBJ1-1; size: NA
DNA: TGTGCCAGCAGTTACTCGGTCTCAGGGGACACTGAAGCTTTCTTT; CDR3: CASSYSVSGDTEAFF; length: 15; D: NA; V: TRBV6-5; J: TRBJ1-1; size: NA
DNA: TGTGCCAGCAGTAGTCCGGGAGGCTACACCTTC; CDR3: CASSSPGGYTF; length: 11; D: NA; V: TRBV6-2/TRBV6-3; J: TRBJ1-2; size: NA
DNA: TGTGCCATCGCCGGTCTAGGCGGGGCCAACGTCCTGACTTTC; CDR3: CAIAGLGGANVLTF; length: 14; D: NA; V: TRBV10-3; J: TRBJ2-6; size: NA
DNA: TGTGCCAGCAGTTTAGCAGCCTACGAGCAGTACTTC; CDR3: CASSLAAYEQYF; length: 12; D: NA; V: TRBV12-3/TRBV12-4; J: TRBJ2-7; size: NA
DNA: TGTGCCAGCTCACCACCGGGACTAGCGGGGTTCTACAATGAGCAGTTCTTC; CDR3: CASSPPGLAGFYNEQFF; length: 17; D: TRBD2; V: TRBV18; J: TRBJ2-1; size: NA
DNA: TGTGCCAGCTCTCGGGACCCGTCGGCAGATACGCAGTATTTT; CDR3: CASSRDPSADTQYF; length: 14; D: NA; V: TRBV6-4; J: TRBJ2-3; size: NA
DNA: TGTGCCAGCAGCCTCTTAGCGGGGGGGCCCCACGAGCAGTACTTC; CDR3: CASSLLAGGPHEQYF; length: 15; D: TRBD2; V: TRBV6-5; J: TRBJ2-7; size: NA
DNA: TGTGCCAGTAGTATTCCGAGCGGGAGTGAAAAACTGTTTTTT; CDR3: CASSIPSGSEKLFF; length: 14; D: NA; V: TRBV19; J: TRBJ1-4; size: NA
DNA: TGCAGCGTCGCCCAGGGGGTAGGAGCTCAGCCCCAGCATTTT; CDR3: CSVAQGVGAQPQHF; length: 14; D: TRBD1; V: TRBV29-1; J: TRBJ1-5; size: NA
DNA: TGTGCCAGCAGGGGACGATACAATGAGCAGTTCTTC; CDR3: CASRGRYNEQFF; length: 12; D: NA; V: TRBV25-1; J: TRBJ2-1; size: NA
DNA: TGTGCCAGCGGCTATTTGTCCAGCACAGATACGCAGTATTTT; CDR3: CASGYLSSTDTQYF; length: 14; D: NA; V: TRBV6-5; J: TRBJ2-3; size: NA
DNA: TGTGCCAGTAGTACCTTGGACAGGGCTGAAAAACTGTTTTTT; CDR3: CASSTLDRAEKLFF; length: 14; D: TRBD1; V: TRBV19; J: TRBJ1-4; size: NA
DNA: TGTGCCAGCAGTGTTCTGACCAGGGGGACTGAAGCTTTCTTT; CDR3: CASSVLTRGTEAFF; length: 14; D: TRBD1; V: TRBV2; J: TRBJ1-1; size: once
DNA: TGTGCCAGCAGCCCCCGGGACACCCTGAGGGATACGCAGTATTTT; CDR3: CASSPRDTLRDTQYF; length: 15; D: NA; V: TRBV7-6; J: TRBJ2-3; size: once
DNA: TGTGCCAGCAGTTCGGGTAACTCCTACGAGCAGTACTTC; CDR3: CASSSGNSYEQYF; length: 13; D: NA; V: TRBV6-5; J: TRBJ2-7; size: once
DNA: TGTGCCAGCAGTGAGGGTCCCAACCATGCGCAGTTCTTC; CDR3: CASSEGPNHAQFF; length: 13; D: NA; V: TRBV7-2; J: TRBJ2-1; size: NA
DNA: TGTGCCATCAGTGGTACTAGCGGGGGGCAAGAGACCCAGTACTTC; CDR3: CAISGTSGGQETQYF; length: 15; D: TRBD2; V: TRBV10-3; J: TRBJ2-5; size: NA
DNA: TGTGCCAGCAGTTACGCGACTAGCGGCACTGGGGATGAGCAGTTCTTC; CDR3: CASSYATSGTGDEQFF; length: 16; D: TRBD2; V: TRBV6-2/TRBV6-3; J: TRBJ2-1; size: NA
DNA: TGTGCTAGTGTTCCCCCGGGCCGAAACACCGGGGAGCTGTTTTTT; CDR3: CASVPPGRNTGELFF; length: 15; D: NA; V: TRBV12-5; J: TRBJ2-2; size: NA
DNA: TGTGCCAGCAGCCCCACATCGACAGGGAACACTGAAGCTTTCTTT; CDR3: CASSPTSTGNTEAFF; length: 15; D: NA; V: TRBV3-1/TRBV3-2; J: TRBJ1-1; size: NA
DNA: TGCGCCAGCAGCCAGGGCCATGGGGTCGGTTCACCCCTCCACTTT; CDR3: CASSQGHGVGSPLHF; length: 15; D: NA; V: TRBV4-3; J: TRBJ1-6; size: NA
DNA: TGTGCCAGCTCACCCGACAGATATGGCTACACCTTC; CDR3: CASSPDRYGYTF; length: 12; D: NA; V: TRBV18; J: TRBJ1-2; size: NA
DNA: TGTGCCAGCAGTGAAGGGTTAGAAGGCGGGGAGCTGTTTTTT; CDR3: CASSEGLEGGELFF; length: 14; D: NA; V: TRBV6-4; J: TRBJ2-2; size: NA
DNA: TGCGCCAGCAGCTTTGGGGCGAGCTCCTACAATGAGCAGTTCTTC; CDR3: CASSFGASSYNEQFF; length: 15; D: NA; V: TRBV5-1; J: TRBJ2-1; size: NA
DNA: TGTGCCTCGCGCCCCCGGGACGGTTCCATGAACACTGAAGCTTTCTTT; CDR3: CASRPRDGSMNTEAFF; length: 16; D: NA; V: TRBV19; J: TRBJ1-1; size: NA
DNA: TGTGCCAGCAGTTACTCTGGGACAGGGGCAAGGGAGCAGTTCTTC; CDR3: CASSYSGTGAREQFF; length: 15; D: TRBD1; V: TRBV6-5; J: TRBJ2-1; size: NA
DNA: TGCGCCAGCAGCCAAGATATCCAGTCCGAAGATACGCAGTATTTT; CDR3: CASSQDIQSEDTQYF; length: 15; D: NA; V: TRBV4-1; J: TRBJ2-3; size: NA
DNA: TGCGCCAGCAGCTTGGGGTCTGAGGAGACCCAGTACTTC; CDR3: CASSLGSEETQYF; length: 13; D: NA; V: TRBV5-1; J: TRBJ2-5; size: NA
DNA: TGTGCCAGCTCAAGACTAGCGGGGGGCCCCTACGAGCAGTACTTC; CDR3: CASSRLAGGPYEQYF; length: 15; D: TRBD2; V: TRBV18; J: TRBJ2-7; size: NA
DNA: TGTGCCAGAAAACAGGGAACGAACACCGGGGAGCTGTTTTTT; CDR3: CARKQGTNTGELFF; length: 14; D: NA; V: TRBV2; J: TRBJ2-2; size: NA
DNA: TGCGCCAGCAGCTTGGATTACGGAAAGTCTAACTATGGCTACACCTTC; CDR3: CASSLDYGKSNYGYTF; length: 16; D: NA; V: TRBV5-1; J: TRBJ1-2; size: few
DNA: TGTGCCAGCAGTGAAGTTGACAGGGTGGATGAAAAACTGTTTTTT; CDR3: CASSEVDRVDEKLFF; length: 15; D: TRBD1; V: TRBV6-1; J: TRBJ1-4; size: NA
DNA: TGTGCCAGCAGCTTGGCAGGGCGGGCGAACACTGAAGCTTTCTTT; CDR3: CASSLAGRANTEAFF; length: 15; D: NA; V: TRBV5-6; J: TRBJ1-1; size: NA
DNA: TGCAGCGTAGAGGCCACGGCTGGGGGTGAGCAGTTCTTC; CDR3: CSVEATAGGEQFF; length: 13; D: NA; V: TRBV29-1; J: TRBJ2-1; size: NA
DNA: TGCGCCAGCAGCCAAGATGAGGGCAGCAGCAATCAGCCCCAGCATTTT; CDR3: CASSQDEGSSNQPQHF; length: 16; D: NA; V: TRBV4-1; J: TRBJ1-5; size: NA
DNA: TGTGCCAGCAGCTTAGGGGACATAGCCACAGATACGCAGTATTTT; CDR3: CASSLGDIATDTQYF; length: 15; D: NA; V: TRBV7-2; J: TRBJ2-3; size: NA
DNA: TGTGCCAGCTCACCACCAGGGACTAACTATGGCTACACCTTC; CDR3: CASSPPGTNYGYTF; length: 14; D: NA; V: TRBV18; J: TRBJ1-2; size: NA
DNA: TGTGCCAGCAGTGAGGGGGGGGGTAATTCACCCCTCCACTTT; CDR3: CASSEGGGNSPLHF; length: 14; D: NA; V: TRBV2; J: TRBJ1-6; size: NA
DNA: TGTGCCAGCAGTTCAGGCGGGGGGAGAGCGGAGACCCAGTACTTC; CDR3: CASSSGGGRAETQYF; length: 15; D: TRBD2; V: TRBV28; J: TRBJ2-5; size: NA
DNA: TGTGCCAGCAGCCTAGCTGGACCGACTAATGAAAAACTGTTTTTT; CDR3: CASSLAGPTNEKLFF; length: 15; D: NA; V: TRBV7-2; J: TRBJ1-4; size: few
DNA: TGTGCCAGCAGTGAAGCCGGCACTGAGCAGTACTTC; CDR3: CASSEAGTEQYF; length: 12; D: NA; V: TRBV2; J: TRBJ2-7; size: NA
DNA: TGTGCCAGCAGCTTGCTCGGAGATAGCAATCAGCCCCAGCATTTT; CDR3: CASSLLGDSNQPQHF; length: 15; D: NA; V: TRBV5-5; J: TRBJ1-5; size: NA
DNA: TGTACCAGCAGCCAAAATAGGGACAGGGGATATGGCTACACCTTC; CDR3: CTSSQNRDRGYGYTF; length: 15; D: TRBD1; V: TRBV7-2; J: TRBJ1-2; size: NA
DNA: TGTGCCAGCAGTTACTCGGGCAGTAGCACAGATACGCAGTATTTT; CDR3: CASSYSGSSTDTQYF; length: 15; D: NA; V: TRBV6-2/TRBV6-3; J: TRBJ2-3; size: NA
DNA: TGTGCCAGCTCACCACCCAGGGACGGGGGTGAAGCTTTCTTT; CDR3: CASSPPRDGGEAFF; length: 14; D: NA; V: TRBV18; J: TRBJ1-1; size: NA
DNA: TGCAGCGCTGAAACAGGGAATAGCTATGGCTACACCTTC; CDR3: CSAETGNSYGYTF; length: 13; D: NA; V: TRBV29-1; J: TRBJ1-2; size: NA
DNA: TGTGCCAGCAGGCTCCAGGCGGTTTCGTCAGGTAATGAGCAGTTCTTC; CDR3: CASRLQAVSSGNEQFF; length: 16; D: NA; V: TRBV27; J: TRBJ2-1; size: NA
DNA: TGTGCCAGCAGTGAGCTACAGGGATTCGAGCAGTACTTC; CDR3: CASSELQGFEQYF; length: 13; D: NA; V: TRBV27; J: TRBJ2-7; size: NA
DNA: TGTGCCAGCAGCCCGGACTGGAACTATGGCTACACCTTC; CDR3: CASSPDWNYGYTF; length: 13; D: NA; V: TRBV7-2; J: TRBJ1-2; size: NA
DNA: TGTGCCAGCAGCTTTGTCCCTGCGGAGACCCAGTACTTC; CDR3: CASSFVPAETQYF; length: 13; D: NA; V: TRBV7-9; J: TRBJ2-5; size: NA